This T cell receptor beta chain was obtained from a study of blood T cell repertoires in COVID-19. Study summary: Samples representing acute and convalescent COVID-19 were sourced from the United States, Italy and Spain. PBMCs, B-cell-depleted T cells, or T cells provided the cDNA or gDNA that made up the material.

As handled by the study authors: Reference gene primer amplification gave nucleated cell count estimates. TCRdb's copy holds only in-frame clones and misses some; the assay was immunoSEQ multiplex PCR. V, J and clone size are those of that table, while D and trimming were read from the DNA. The sample comprises about 100,000 clones, under 80% of which are singletons, and approximately 22% rests with the top ten. The CDR3 is 15 amino acids. This clonotype originated in a man between 65 and 80 years old with active or convalescent COVID-19. The sequencing sample was made of peripheral blood. The V call is TRBV21-1, the J call TRBJ2-7; the table assigns TRBD1, which was not confirmed against the DNA. TRBV21-1 is designated a pseudogene. The CDR3 loop reads CASSKIGQRYHEQYF. CDR3 bases: TGTGCCAGCAGCAAAATCGGACAGAGGTACCACGAGCAGTACTTC.